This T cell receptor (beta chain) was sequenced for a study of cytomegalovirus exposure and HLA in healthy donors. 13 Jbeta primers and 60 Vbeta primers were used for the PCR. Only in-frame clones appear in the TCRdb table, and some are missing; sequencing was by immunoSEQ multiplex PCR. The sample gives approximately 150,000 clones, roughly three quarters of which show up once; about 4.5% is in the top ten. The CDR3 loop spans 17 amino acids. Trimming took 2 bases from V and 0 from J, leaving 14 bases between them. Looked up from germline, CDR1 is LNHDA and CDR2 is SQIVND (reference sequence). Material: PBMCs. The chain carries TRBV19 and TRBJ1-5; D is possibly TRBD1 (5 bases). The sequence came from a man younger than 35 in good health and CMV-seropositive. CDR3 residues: CASSITAGDHSNQPQHF. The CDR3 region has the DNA TGTGCCAGTAGTATAACGGCGGGGGATCATAGCAATCAGCCCCAGCATTTT.